Listed below are T cell receptor beta chains from one sample, sequenced in a study of human T cells and chemical hapten exposure. TCRdb re-analysed the RACE reads in MiXCR, keeping a single row per CDR3 protein. This table holds about 70,000 distinct CDR3 sequences, approximately 9% found once. The source was whole blood, collected in connection with sensitization to the hapten diphenylcyclopropenone (DPC). Every receptor here comes from a woman in her 50s with alopecia areata. Some clones in this sample may be carry-over from other donors' samples. CDR3s include the opening cysteine and the closing phenylalanine or tryptophan. The order of the fields is CDR3 DNA, CDR3 protein, D gene, V gene, J gene, clone size. The D gene is left open where the match is weak. Clone size is not always given. Where it is, it says once, few, many or a class for expanded clones.

CDR3 DNA: TGTGCCAGCAGTGAAGGGACAGGGGGCGATCAGCCCCAGCATTTT; CDR3 protein: CASSEGTGGDQPQHF; D gene: TRBD1; V gene: TRBV6-1; J gene: TRBJ1-5; clone size: NA
CDR3 DNA: TGCAGTGCGGGCCGGACAGCTGGGGCCAACGTCCTGACTTTC; CDR3 protein: CSAGRTAGANVLTF; D gene: NA; V gene: TRBV20-1; J gene: TRBJ2-6; clone size: few
CDR3 DNA: TGTGCCATCACCCCGGGACAGGAGAGCTCTGGGGCCAACGTCCTGACTTTC; CDR3 protein: CAITPGQESSGANVLTF; D gene: TRBD1; V gene: TRBV10-3; J gene: TRBJ2-6; clone size: many
CDR3 DNA: TGTGCCAGCAGCTCTACAGGGGGCAAAGAGACCCAGTACTTC; CDR3 protein: CASSSTGGKETQYF; D gene: TRBD1; V gene: TRBV5-6; J gene: TRBJ2-5; clone size: few
CDR3 DNA: TGCAGCGTTTCTCCACGGACAGGGAGGGAGCAGTACTTC; CDR3 protein: CSVSPRTGREQYF; D gene: TRBD1; V gene: TRBV29-1; J gene: TRBJ2-7; clone size: few
CDR3 DNA: TGCAGTGCTAGAGAAGGAGCGGGAGGGTTCGGGCAGTTCTTC; CDR3 protein: CSAREGAGGFGQFF; D gene: TRBD2; V gene: TRBV20-1; J gene: TRBJ2-1; clone size: NA
CDR3 DNA: TGTGCCAGCAGTGAAGCGCTCGAGACAGGGACGGGCGAGCAGTACTTC; CDR3 protein: CASSEALETGTGEQYF; D gene: TRBD1; V gene: TRBV6-1; J gene: TRBJ2-7; clone size: NA
CDR3 DNA: TGTGCCAGCAGCCAGCCGGGACCTTACGAGCAGTACTTC; CDR3 protein: CASSQPGPYEQYF; D gene: NA; V gene: TRBV7-9; J gene: TRBJ2-7; clone size: few
CDR3 DNA: TGCAGTGCTAGAGCCCTAGCGGTTACAGATACGCAGTATTTT; CDR3 protein: CSARALAVTDTQYF; D gene: TRBD2; V gene: TRBV20-1; J gene: TRBJ2-3; clone size: many
CDR3 DNA: TGTGCCAGTTACCCGGGACAGTCCTACGAGCAGTACTTC; CDR3 protein: CASYPGQSYEQYF; D gene: TRBD1; V gene: TRBV19; J gene: TRBJ2-7; clone size: NA